This TCR beta chain comes out of a study of cytomegalovirus exposure and HLA in healthy donors. Study-wide results and limits: Relative to equally common others, HLA-associated TCR beta chains showed greater clonal expansion in a later analysis.

PCR amplification relied on 60 Vbeta primers (plus 13 Jbeta primers). TCRdb's table, derived via immunoSEQ multiplex PCR, lists solely in-frame clones and lacks some. Of 150,000 or so clones detected, roughly 80% appear once; the ten largest clones hold roughly 1.5%. The CDR3 length is 15 residues. V lost 5 bases and J 4 bases, leaving 14 bases between the germline ends. The V gene's germline CDR1 is MRHNA and CDR2 SNTAGT. This clone was found a few times. Its antigen is still unknown. The receptor was derived from a woman aged 30 to 39 in good health and CMV-seronegative. The chain has TRBV6-4 and TRBJ2-2, with TRBD1 as a possible D gene (7 bases). Sequences were obtained from PBMCs. CDR3 nucleotide sequence: TGTGCCAGCAGTATCGGGACAGCGGGCACCGGGGAGCTGTTTTTT. Protein: CASSIGTAGTGELFF.